This TCR beta chain is drawn from a study of blood T cell repertoires in COVID-19. Profiled with immunoSEQ multiplex PCR; TCRdb holds only in-frame clones, not every one. Here the sample spans 120,000 to 150,000 clones, 80% to 90% being singletons. This TCR was recovered from a man in his fifties or sixties with active or convalescent COVID-19. The material sequenced was peripheral blood.

In DNA form, the CDR3 reads TGCAGTGCTAGTTCTCCCCAGGGGGCCCAGCATTTT. This sequence encodes CSASSPQGAQHF. This sequence joins TRBV20-1 and TRBJ1-5, with 7 bases matching TRBD1. With 3 bases clipped from V and 11 bases from J, the junction kept 7 bases outside the gene matches. The V gene's germline CDR1 is DFQATT and CDR2 SNEGSKA (reference sequence). This CDR3 is built from 12 residues.